This T cell receptor beta chain was sequenced for a study of T-cell reconstitution after alpha-beta-depleted transplantation in children. CDR3 length equals 14 residues. Looked up from germline, CDR1 is MNHNS and CDR2 is SASEGT. Trimming cost V 7 bases and J 7 bases; bases outside gene matches: 10. Unique molecular identifiers were built into the TCRbeta library. TCRdb re-called the PCR reads with MiXCR, one entry per CDR3 protein. This table holds around 680,000 distinct CDR3 sequences, 16% found once. Source: PBMCs from the stem cell graft donor, taken from the stem cell graft. V usage is TRBV6-1 and J usage is TRBJ2-3, with TRBD2 identical over 8 bases. This sequence originates from a human donor who donated a stem cell graft to a child with acute myeloid leukemia. The CDR3 loop reads CASTKGLEVYTQYF. CDR3 in DNA: TGTGCCAGCACCAAGGGACTAGAGGTTTATACGCAGTATTTT.